This TCR beta chain came from a study of blood T cell repertoires in COVID-19. Here immunoSEQ multiplex PCR was the method, and the copy in TCRdb shows in-frame clones only, minus some. The sample has about 250,000 clones; 87% are singletons. The CDR3 runs to 18 residues. J was trimmed by 0 bases and V by 2 bases; bases with no gene match: 6. CDR1 is SGHRS and CDR2 is YFSETQ in the germline V gene. V gene TRBV5-1 combines with J gene TRBJ1-4; TRBD1 matches at 11 bases. The receptor comes from a woman aged 25-40 years with acute COVID-19. The sample consisted of PBMCs or T cells enriched from blood (not recorded which). As DNA, the CDR3 is TGCGCCAGCAGCTTCCGGGACAGGGGGACCGCAACTAATGAAAAACTGTTTTTT. It yields the protein CASSFRDRGTATNEKLFF.